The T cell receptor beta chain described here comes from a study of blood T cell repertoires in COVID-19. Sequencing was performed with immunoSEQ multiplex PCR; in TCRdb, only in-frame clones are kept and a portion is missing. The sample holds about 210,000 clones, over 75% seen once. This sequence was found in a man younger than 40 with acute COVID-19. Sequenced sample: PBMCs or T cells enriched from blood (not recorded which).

As DNA, the CDR3 is TGTGCCAGCAGCCCAGGGGATAACGAGAATTCACCCCTCCACTTT. Its translation: CASSPGDNENSPLHF. The chain employs TRBV2 and TRBJ1-6, with a weak D call TRBD1 (6 bases). CDR1 is SNHLY and CDR2 is FYNNEI in the germline V gene. V lost 6 bases and J lost 7, with 16 bases in between. The CDR3 totals 15 residues.